The 30 T cell receptor beta chains below come from one sample, sequenced in a study of blood T cell repertoires in COVID-19. The protocol was immunoSEQ multiplex PCR, while the TCRdb copy is restricted to in-frame clones and leaves out a portion. The sample includes hundreds of thousands of clones, around 83% of them seen just once. Sequenced input: peripheral blood. Receptors originate from an elderly man with acute or convalescent COVID-19.

The chain links TRBV5-1 to TRBJ2-1, with no clear D. Looked up from germline, CDR1 is SGHRS and CDR2 is YFSETQ. The ends were cut back, 4 bases at V and 1 base at J, with 9 bases in the middle. CDR3 size: 14 residues. The DNA of the CDR3 is TGCGCCAGCAGCCGCGACATGTCCTACAATGAGCAGTTCTTC. This translates into CASSRDMSYNEQFF. Full variable domain (remainder filled in from reference TRBV5-1 and TRBJ2-1): KAGVTQTPRYLIKTRGQQVTLSCSPISGHRSVSWYQQTPGQGLQFLFEYFSETQRNKGNFPGRFSGRQFSNSRSEMNVSTLELGDSALYLCASSRDMSYNEQFFGPGTRLTVL.

The rearrangement uses TRBV3-1 (or the pseudogene TRBV3-2) and TRBJ1-2, with D maybe TRBD1 (5 bases). Trimming cost V 4 bases and J 2 bases, with 14 bases left between them. The CDR3 length is 15 residues. The germline gives CDR1 LGHDT, CDR2 YNNKEL (reference sequence). CDR3 DNA sequence: TGTGCCAGCAGCCCTGCTTTTCGGGGGAACTATGGCTACACCTTC. It is translated as CASSPAFRGNYGYTF.

The chain links TRBV11-1 to TRBJ1-6; 8 bases agree with TRBD1. Germline trimming cut 2 bases from V and 6 bases from J; bases unmatched to any gene: 3. The V gene's germline CDR1 is SGHAT and CDR2 FQDESV (reference sequence). The CDR3 is 15 amino acids. The DNA of the CDR3 is TGTGCCAGCAGCTTATCGACAGGGGTTAATTCACCCCTCCACTTT. Translating it yields CASSLSTGVNSPLHF.

The chain has TRBV2 and TRBJ1-2; 9 positions match TRBD1. The CDR3 contains 14 residues. Trimming took 4 bases from V and 8 from J; bases not matched to a gene: 8. Germline V gene sequence: CDR1 SNHLY, CDR2 FYNNEI. The CDR3 DNA reads TGTGCCAGCAGTGTACTACAGGGGGCAAGCGGCTACACCTTC. Protein product: CASSVLQGASGYTF. The full variable domain, its missing parts supplied by reference TRBV2 and TRBJ1-2, is EPEVTQTPSHQVTQMGQEVILRCVPISNHLYFYWYRQILGQKVEFLVSFYNNEISEKSEIFDDQFSVERPDGSNFTLKIRSTKLEDSAMYFCASSVLQGASGYTFGSGTRLTVV.

The rearrangement uses TRBV6-5 and TRBJ1-1; D might be TRBD1 (6 bases). Germline V gene sequence: CDR1 MNHEY, CDR2 SVGAGI. This CDR3 spans 14 amino acids. V shed 6 bases and J shed 0 bases, with 11 bases lying between them. The CDR3 nucleotides are TGTGCCAGCAGCGGGCAGGGGATGAACACTGAAGCTTTCTTT. Translated: CASSGQGMNTEAFF.

The chain carries TRBV28 and TRBJ2-1, with TRBD2 matching 7 bases. Trimming removed 6 bases from V and 9 bases from J; junction bases left unmatched: 14. The germline gives CDR1 MDHEN, CDR2 SYDVKM. The CDR3 sequence is 15 residues long. The DNA of the CDR3 is TGTGCCAGCAGCCCTACCCTGGGCGGGAGAGGTGAGCAGTTCTTC. It yields the protein CASSPTLGGRGEQFF.

The V and J genes are TRBV2 and TRBJ1-6; 9 bases are a match to TRBD1. The CDR3 totals 16 residues. The junction had 11 bases not matched to a gene; V was cut back by 7 bases and J by 7 bases. CDR1 is SNHLY, CDR2 FYNNEI, per germline. CDR3 nucleotide sequence: TGTGCCAGCACCACAACTAGGGACAGGGAGAATTCACCCCTCCACTTT. Translation: CASTTTRDRENSPLHF.

J is TRBJ2-3 and V is TRBV10-1; D remains ambiguous. The CDR3 contains 13 residues. Trimming took off 4 bases at V and 0 bases at J, with 5 bases between the two ends. The germline V gene encodes CDR1 WNHNN and CDR2 SYGVQD (reference sequence). The CDR3 protein is CASSALSTDTQYF. The CDR3, as DNA: TGCGCCAGCAGTGCCCTTAGCACAGATACGCAGTATTTT.

This clone was counted between two and nine times. The V call is TRBV28, the J call TRBJ1-1; D gene unclear. The CDR3 has 11 amino acids. V was cut by 7 bases and J by 9 bases, with 12 bases left in between. Germline V gives CDR1 MDHEN, CDR2 SYDVKM. The CDR3 DNA reads TGTGCCAGCAAGAACAACGCCAAAGCTTTCTTT. The encoded protein is CASKNNAKAFF.

This clone has just a few counts. CDR3 in amino acids: CAWSALQGNYGYTF. The CDR3 nucleotides read TGTGCCTGGAGTGCTCTACAGGGGAACTATGGCTACACCTTC. The chain uses TRBV30 and TRBJ1-2; 7 nucleotides agree with TRBD1. The CDR3 covers 14 residues. Trimming took 1 base from V and 2 from J; bases not matched to a gene: 4. Germline CDR1 GTSNPN, CDR2 SVGIG (reference sequence). The entire variable domain, with the rest obtained from reference TRBV30 and TRBJ1-2, is as follows: SQTIHQWPATLVQPVGSPLSLECTVEGTSNPNLYWYRQAAGRGLQLLFYSVGIGQISSEVPQNLSASRPQDRQFILSSKKLLLSDSGFYLCAWSALQGNYGYTFGSGTRLTVV.

J is TRBJ1-1 and V is TRBV2; D remains ambiguous. The CDR3 totals 13 residues. V was trimmed by 6 bases and J by 2 bases, leaving 10 bases between them. The germline V gene has CDR1 SNHLY and CDR2 FYNNEI. The CDR3 sequence is CASRRSVNTEAFF. As DNA, the CDR3 is TGTGCCAGCAGACGGTCCGTCAACACTGAAGCTTTCTTT.

This rearrangement joins TRBV2 to TRBJ1-1, with D possibly TRBD1 on 5 matching bases. The CDR3 spans 16 residues. The V and J ends lost 4 bases and 2 bases respectively, with 17 bases between them. The germline gives CDR1 SNHLY, CDR2 FYNNEI. CDR3 DNA: TGTGCCAGCAGTGTAATTCCGCAGGGCATAAACACTGAAGCTTTCTTT. This gives the protein CASSVIPQGINTEAFF.

The chain is built from TRBV24-1 and TRBJ2-5, with 8 bases aligning to TRBD2. The V segment lost 3 bases and the J segment 4 bases; nucleotides outside the gene matches: 6. CDR3 length equals 15 residues. Germline CDR1 is KGHDR and CDR2 is SFDVKD. In DNA, the CDR3 is TGTGCCACCAGTGATGTGACTAGCGACGGAGAGACCCAGTACTTC. This codes for CATSDVTSDGETQYF.

The V call is TRBV27, the J call TRBJ2-5, with TRBD2 matching 9 bases. The CDR3 sequence is 15 residues long. V shed 4 bases, J shed 7 bases, and the junction held 10 bases outside the gene matches. Germline CDR1 is MNHEY and CDR2 is SMNVEV (reference sequence). The CDR3 region is CASSSVGIAGATQYF. CDR3 bases: TGTGCCAGCAGTTCGGTTGGAATAGCGGGAGCGACCCAGTACTTC.

This clone was seen once. CDR3 in DNA: TGTGCCAGCAGTGCCCCCCGGGGACTAGCGAGGACAGATACGCAGTATTTT. Protein product: CASSAPRGLARTDTQYF. This chain links TRBV2 with TRBJ2-3; 10 nucleotides align to TRBD2. The CDR3 sequence is 17 residues long. With V trimmed by 4 bases and J by 3 bases, 10 bases remained unmatched. Per the germline V gene, CDR1 is SNHLY and CDR2 is FYNNEI.

The V gene is TRBV3-1 (or the pseudogene TRBV3-2), the J gene TRBJ2-1; the D gene is possibly TRBD2 (6 bases). This CDR3 region has 14 residues. The germline V and J ends were trimmed by 6 bases and 3 bases, with 12 bases remaining between them. Germline V gives CDR1 LGHDT, CDR2 YNNKEL (reference sequence). CDR3 DNA: TGTGCCAGCAGTCCGGGACTGAACTACAATGAGCAGTTCTTC. It is translated as CASSPGLNYNEQFF.

The CDR3 bases are TGTGCCATCAGTGAGAGAGGTGGGTTGGATGAGCAGTTCTTC. It specifies CAISERGGLDEQFF. This sequence joins TRBV10-3 and TRBJ2-1; unclear D gene. Trimming removed 2 bases at V and 8 bases at J, with 13 bases between. The CDR3 has 14 residues. Germline lookup yields CDR1 ENHRY and CDR2 SYGVKD.

The chain couples TRBV28 to TRBJ1-2; D ambiguous. Looked up from germline, CDR1 is MDHEN and CDR2 is SYDVKM. The CDR3 contains 12 residues. The ends were cut back, 6 bases at V and 5 bases at J, with 10 bases in the middle. The CDR3 sequence: CASSRWEYGYTF. The DNA for the CDR3 is TGTGCCAGCAGCCGGTGGGAGTATGGCTACACCTTC.

This chain connects TRBV27 to TRBJ2-7; tentatively, D is TRBD1 (6 bases). The CDR3 spans 15 residues. V lost 4 bases, J lost 3 bases, and 16 bases lay in between. CDR1 and CDR2 from the germline V gene are MNHEY and SMNVEV (reference sequence). Here the CDR3 reads CASSSRAGANYEQYF. In nucleotides, the CDR3 is TGTGCCAGCAGTTCGCGGGCAGGGGCCAACTACGAGCAGTACTTC.

This clone was found once. V is TRBV5-1 and J is TRBJ2-1; 12 bases fit TRBD2. V was pared by 7 bases and J by 2 bases, with 1 base of the junction left unmatched. This CDR3 is built from 14 residues. CDR1 is SGHRS, CDR2 YFSETQ, per germline. In DNA, the CDR3 is TGCGCCAGCGGACTAGCGGGACCCTACAATGAGCAGTTCTTC. Translating gives CASGLAGPYNEQFF.

This clone was observed a single time. V is TRBV7-2 and J is TRBJ1-2, with D unclear. This CDR3 comprises 15 residues. The germline V and J ends were trimmed by 5 bases and 5 bases, with 18 bases remaining between them. Germline V gives CDR1 SGHTA, CDR2 FQGNSA. The CDR3 spells CASSRSDSPIYGYTF. As DNA, the CDR3 is TGTGCCAGCAGCAGATCAGACTCCCCGATTTATGGCTACACCTTC.

The gene calls are TRBV5-1 and TRBJ2-7; TRBD1 aligns across 8 bases. This CDR3 spans 15 amino acids. The V segment lost 1 base and the J segment 4 bases; nucleotides outside the gene matches: 7. Germline V gene sequence: CDR1 SGHRS, CDR2 YFSETQ. The CDR3 DNA reads as TGCGCCAGCAGCTTGTACGGACAGGGACCTTACGAGCAGTACTTC. Translation gives CASSLYGQGPYEQYF.

The chain couples TRBV15 to TRBJ1-5; TRBD1 might be the D (5 bases). The V and J ends lost 8 bases and 1 base respectively, with 21 bases between them. Germline V gives CDR1 LNHNV, CDR2 YYDKDF (reference sequence). The CDR3 contains 17 residues. CDR3 region: CATEARSTAWSNQPQHF. The DNA for the CDR3 is TGTGCCACCGAAGCTCGGTCGACAGCTTGGAGCAATCAGCCCCAGCATTTT.

The chain couples TRBV27 to TRBJ1-4, with D hard to call. Trimming took 8 bases from V and 8 from J, leaving 12 bases between them. The germline gives CDR1 MNHEY, CDR2 SMNVEV (reference sequence). The CDR3 spans 12 residues. The CDR3 coding sequence is TGTGCCAGCGGTGCGTTGAGGGAAAAACTGTTTTTT. Translated: CASGALREKLFF. The full variable domain, in which reference TRBV27 and TRBJ1-4 provide the parts outside the CDR3, is EAQVTQNPRYLITVTGKKLTVTCSQNMNHEYMSWYRQDPGLGLRQIYYSMNVEVTDKGDVPEGYKVSRKEKRNFPLILESPSPNQTSLYFCASGALREKLFFGSGTQLSVL.

V gene TRBV19 combines with J gene TRBJ1-2; 7 nucleotides agree with TRBD1. This CDR3 spans 14 amino acids. CDR1 and CDR2 (germline): LNHDA, SQIVND (reference sequence). V lost 3 bases, J lost 8 bases, and 9 bases stayed unmatched. The CDR3 bases are TGTGCCAGTAGTATGACCGACAGGGCGGGCGGCTACACCTTC. It translates to CASSMTDRAGGYTF.

About this clone itself: In the same sample, other DNA sequences code for this CDR3. The rearrangement links TRBV28 to TRBJ2-7, with 7 bases fitting TRBD2. From germline, CDR1 is MDHEN and CDR2 SYDVKM. V lost 5 bases and J lost 0; bases outside the gene matches: 4. The CDR3 is 14 residues long. CDR3 DNA: TGTGCCAGCAGTGTGGGACTACCCTCCTACGAGCAGTACTTC. This encodes CASSVGLPSYEQYF.

In its sample, this clone was seen once. V is TRBV28 and J is TRBJ2-6, with a tentative D call TRBD1 (5 bases). Germline V lookup: CDR1 MDHEN, CDR2 SYDVKM. Between the trimmed V and J ends, which lost 6 bases and 0 bases, there was a span of 6 bases. The CDR3 extends over 14 amino acids. Written as DNA, the CDR3 is TGTGCCAGCAGAGACAGCTCTGGGGCCAACGTCCTGACTTTC. Protein sequence: CASRDSSGANVLTF.

The J gene is TRBJ2-7, the V gene TRBV19; 7 bases map to TRBD1. Germline CDR1 is LNHDA and CDR2 is SQIVND (reference sequence). The CDR3 is 16 residues long. Trimming took 5 bases from V and 2 from J; bases not matched to a gene: 12. CDR3 loop: CASSSSGTARTYEQYF. The CDR3 bases are TGTGCCAGTAGTTCGTCCGGGACAGCCAGAACCTACGAGCAGTACTTC.

The CDR3 region has the DNA TGTGCCAGCAGTGAACCTTCGACAGGGGGCGAGCAGTACTTC. Protein product: CASSEPSTGGEQYF. The J gene is TRBJ2-7, the V gene TRBV25-1; 9 nucleotides line up with TRBD1. CDR3 length: 14 amino acids. Germline V lookup: CDR1 MGHDK, CDR2 SYGVNS. V dropped 2 bases and J dropped 6; count of bases not matched to a gene: 5.

This rearrangement joins TRBV5-1 to TRBJ2-1, with D possibly matching TRBD1 (6 bases). Trimming left V 1 base short and J 6 bases short, with 14 bases between. Per germline, CDR1 SGHRS and CDR2 YFSETQ. The CDR3 length is 15 residues. The CDR3 region has the DNA TGCGCCAGCAGCTTGTTGCCAGGGGTCCCCAATGAGCAGTTCTTC. Its translation: CASSLLPGVPNEQFF. Filled out from reference TRBV5-1 and TRBJ2-1, the complete variable domain reads KAGVTQTPRYLIKTRGQQVTLSCSPISGHRSVSWYQQTPGQGLQFLFEYFSETQRNKGNFPGRFSGRQFSNSRSEMNVSTLELGDSALYLCASSLLPGVPNEQFFGPGTRLTVL.